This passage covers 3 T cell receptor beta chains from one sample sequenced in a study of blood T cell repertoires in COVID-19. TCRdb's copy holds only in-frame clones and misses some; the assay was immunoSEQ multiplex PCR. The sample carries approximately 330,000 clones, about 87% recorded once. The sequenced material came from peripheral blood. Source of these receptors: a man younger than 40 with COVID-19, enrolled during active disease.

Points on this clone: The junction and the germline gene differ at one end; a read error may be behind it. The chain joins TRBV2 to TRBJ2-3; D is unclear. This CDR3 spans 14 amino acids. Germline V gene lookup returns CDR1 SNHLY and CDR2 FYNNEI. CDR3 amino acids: CASREGPHTDTQYF. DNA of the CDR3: TGTGCCAGCAGAGAAGGGCCCCACACAGATACGCAGTATTTT.

The CDR3 region is CASSLLRVEQYF. CDR3 sequence (DNA): TGTGCCAGCAGCTTACTCAGGGTCGAGCAGTACTTC. The chain is built from TRBV7-2 and TRBJ2-7, with a tentative D call TRBD1 (5 bases). The CDR3 spans 12 residues. V lost 2 bases, J lost 6 bases, and 8 bases lay in between. The germline CDR1 and CDR2 sequences are SGHTA and FQGNSA. The full variable domain, with the rest looked up from reference TRBV7-2 and TRBJ2-7, is GAGVSQSPSNKVTEKGKDVELRCDPISGHTALYWYRQSLGQGLEFLIYFQGNSAPDKSGLPSDRFSAERTGGSVSTLTIQRTQQEDSAVYLCASSLLRVEQYFGPGTRLTVT.

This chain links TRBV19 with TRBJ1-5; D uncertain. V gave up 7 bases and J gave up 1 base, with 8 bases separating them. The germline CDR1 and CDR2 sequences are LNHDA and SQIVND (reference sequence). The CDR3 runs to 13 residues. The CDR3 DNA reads TGTGCCAGTACTCCTAGCAGCAATCAGCCCCAGCATTTT. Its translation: CASTPSSNQPQHF.